This T cell receptor beta chain was sequenced in a study of cytomegalovirus exposure and HLA in healthy donors (dated by TCRdb to 2015 to 2018). Some background on the complete study: According to an earlier analysis of 587 of the donors, roughly 180 million T cells yielded 95 million to 140 million unique TCR beta sequences and about 300 Gb of sequence data. Approximately 300 gigabases of sequencing data and approximately 84 million unique TCR sequences were included in an early release covering over 600 HLA-typed donors. Among the roughly 380 genotyped donors, approximately 81% belonged to the genetic ancestry cluster associated with self-reported Caucasian donors. The study aimed to test whether signatures of past pathogen exposure could be identified by cataloging public T cell receptors. Using immunosequencing, the study profiled T cell repertoires from around 680 subjects and related those repertoires to cytomegalovirus serostatus. Besides the first cohort of around 700 subjects, a separate validation cohort made up of some 110 different subjects was used. The study combined high-throughput TCR immunosequencing, statistical association of individual TCRs with disease status, and machine learning to predict cytomegalovirus infection status. A later analysis re-examined previously published TCR beta repertoires from 610 or so donors and added high-resolution HLA genotyping to investigate patterns of TCR occurrence. The later analysis used no new phenotypic data to find candidate immune exposures, relying instead on TCR beta sequences and their occurrence across donors. An earlier analysis of several hundred of the donors applied high-throughput TCR beta sequencing to assess whether each TCR beta V gene segment acted as functional or pseudogenic. Alongside the repertoire data, information on donor age, sex, ethnicity and CMV serostatus was compiled. A later genetic analysis took genome-wide SNP genotypes for 398 of the 666 donors and used that subset as a discovery cohort. Every discovery cohort repertoire had been produced on one sequencing platform. HLA typing included class I and class II loci at four-digit resolution. The number of typed donors differed by locus: about 620-640 for A, B, C, DRB1 and DQB1; 522 for DQA1; around 580 for DPA1; and about 470 for DPB1. Roughly 5 DR-DQ haplotypes were treated as single units for association and clustering because of strong linkage in the cohort. Among 398 genotyped donors of the cohort, an average of approximately 250,000 unique TCR beta nucleotide sequences were sequenced per donor, around 20% of them non-productive.

Beyond this particular receptor, the publication reports: In this cohort, only TCR beta chains were sequenced, and detectable features were limited by the absence of alpha or paired-chain data. Across donors, most TCR sequences were observed very rarely, whereas some public TCRs were present in many individuals. The study gave a list of 150 to 200 TCR beta chains associated with cytomegalovirus. CMV serostatus was the only immune exposure information available for the cohort. According to a later analysis, most CMV-associated TCR beta chains appeared to be HLA-restricted, and the HLA associations seemed to be driven largely by CMV exposure. The authors suggested that the approach could potentially be extended to other disease states and immunological phenotypes. A further reported finding was that TCR beta sequences accurately predicted the HLA-A and HLA-B alleles for most subjects in the first cohort. Because counts were too low, about 18 rarely observed V segments, including chromosome 9 orphons, were left out of the earlier analysis of 500 to 650 of the donors. According to a later analysis, parvovirus B19, influenza, CMV and Epstein-Barr virus appeared linked to several top co-occurrence clusters. In a later analysis, HLA-associated TCR beta chains showed more clonal expansion and lower generation probabilities than non-associated chains that were equally common. Compared with the approximately 710-donor mean, donors in an Asian-associated ancestry cluster had fewer N-insertions in productive TCRs, according to a later genetic analysis. Presence/absence analyses assumed roughly uniform sequencing depth across donors, an assumption that may not hold. Strong co-occurrence of HLA alleles, especially DR and DQ, made assigning TCR associations to individual alleles difficult. Because HLA typing was unavailable for some donors at each locus, only the typed subset was used in association tests. Three of the identified cytomegalovirus-associated TCR beta chains were confirmed in vitro to be specific for cytomegalovirus antigens. In a later genetic analysis, a missense DCLRE1C variant was associated with V-gene and J-gene trimming of TCR beta chains, and the association was replicated in an independent cohort. Specific HLA alleles were associated with 15,000 to 20,000 TCR beta sequences at a false discovery rate of 0.05 in a later analysis. In an earlier analysis of some 500 of the donors, most TCR beta V segments were observed in productive rearrangements about 87% or about 30% of the time, broadly matching IMGT annotations. The sequencing pipeline was judged likely to have produced a cluster of highly shared sequence variants as a technical artifact. Linkage disequilibrium might explain the correlated functional status among segregating V segments, but an unknown experimental factor could not be excluded. Some IMGT-functional V segments, including TRBV6-2 and TRBV6-3, could not be told apart with the 87-base-pair reads, so those segments were excluded. According to a later analysis, TCR association rates differed among HLA loci, with DRB1 alleles showing the most associated TCRs and HLA-C alleles showing the fewest. In both the original and validation cohorts, the classifier was reported to diagnose cytomegalovirus status with high specificity and sensitivity.

The CDR3 starts with the cysteine, ends with the phenylalanine, and has 15 residues. Only the CDR3 part of the read is kept: 45 bases, read in frame from the first base. Reading the germline V gene gives CDR1 LGHNT and CDR2 FRNRAP. For this chain, trimming is 2 bases at the V end and 8 bases at the J end, and the number of junction bases without a gene match is 9. To prepare the library, the immunoSEQ multiplex PCR assay was applied. For the multiplex PCR, a mixture combining 60 forward primers for TCR Vbeta segments and 13 reverse primers for TCR Jbeta segments was used. The CDR3 region of rearranged TCR beta genes was amplified from genomic DNA by a multiplex PCR assay. On the Illumina HiSeq System, the amplified TCR beta libraries were sequenced as 87-base-pair reads. From the authors' description of their analysis: A later analysis tallied around 87 million unique TCR beta chains across the 640 or so repertoires, and some 10 million of those chains were shared by two or more donors. To remove PCR and sequencing errors, raw reads were error-corrected and collapsed into unique sequences using a nearest-neighbor algorithm that merged closely related sequences. To assign V, D and J gene segments, CDR3 sequences were aligned to IMGT reference sequences. For a sequence to be retained, a match of at least six nucleotides was required to both a V gene segment and a J gene segment. A rearrangement counted as productive if the CDR3 had no stop codons and remained in frame with V and J, and every other rearrangement counted as non-productive. CDR3 was defined according to IMGT convention as the region running from the second conserved V-encoded cysteine to the conserved J-encoded phenylalanine. The earlier analysis of 500 to 650 of the donors excluded any sequence lacking an unambiguous match to a single V gene segment. In an earlier analysis of several hundred of the donors, V segments were called functional above 56.7% productive rearrangements and were called segregating when the between-donor standard deviation exceeded 5%. A statistical classification framework was built to diagnose cytomegalovirus status from the catalog of TCR beta chain sequences. In a later analysis, V and J genes were assigned by comparing TCR nucleotide sequences against IMGT/GENE-DB human TR gene sequences. Using the TCRdist pipeline, a later analysis assigned CDR3 sequences along with most-parsimonious VDJ recombination scenarios. In a later analysis, each TCR beta chain was defined by its CDR3 amino acid sequence together with its V-gene family, and reads without a unique V-gene family were excluded. A later analysis removed 500 to 650 highly shared, low-generation-probability nucleotide sequences to deal with suspected cross-contamination and a sequencing artifact. In a later analysis, a clonal expansion index was calculated for each public chain from normalized within-repertoire ranks of inferred template counts. Generation probabilities in a later analysis came from a VDJ recombination model fitted to out-of-frame rearrangements, and those results were checked against IGoR. In a later analysis, hypergeometric tests were used to score TCR-TCR, TCR-HLA and TCR-CMV co-occurrence, with a repertoire-size bias correction applied to TCR pairs. In a later analysis, false discovery rates were estimated by permuting HLA or CMV assignments 20 times. In a later analysis, co-occurring TCRs were grouped using DBSCAN, and TCRdist sequence similarity was added for clustering within HLA-allele-positive subsets. For co-occurrence clustering, repertoires with fewer than 30,000 or more than 120,000 public chains were excluded, along with five repertoires with anomalous nucleotide sharing. Drawn from immuneACCESS, this table holds only the in-frame rearrangements with V and J called that TCRdb kept. Clones are partly lost; checked studies trace under half to an unresolved V gene and leave the rest unexplained. V and J calls and clone size follow that table, whereas D and trimming were derived from the DNA. This sample lists about 120,000 clones; around 80% were detected once. 5.5% to 7% of the sample lies in the top ten.

A word on this clone: Its antigen remains undetermined. No clone much larger than this one lies a single base away; base qualities are absent.

The cohort comprised more than 550 healthy bone marrow donors. All cohort members were sampled while nominally healthy, although unrecorded immune exposures were likely present. The donor was CMV seropositive and belonged to the group of 250 to 300 seropositive cohort members. Each donor provided a peripheral blood sample, and peripheral blood mononuclear cells were used for TCR beta sequencing. The Qiagen DNeasy Blood Extraction Kit was used to extract genomic DNA from the blood cell samples. The TCR sequence derives from a man younger than 40 in good health and CMV-seropositive. Material: PBMCs. The chain was built from TRBV12-5 and TRBJ1-2; 9 middle bases align to TRBD1. For the CDR3, the sequence is CASGLIPQGAGGYTF. In nucleotide form, the sequence is TGTGCTAGTGGTTTGATCCCACAGGGGGCGGGCGGCTACACCTTC.